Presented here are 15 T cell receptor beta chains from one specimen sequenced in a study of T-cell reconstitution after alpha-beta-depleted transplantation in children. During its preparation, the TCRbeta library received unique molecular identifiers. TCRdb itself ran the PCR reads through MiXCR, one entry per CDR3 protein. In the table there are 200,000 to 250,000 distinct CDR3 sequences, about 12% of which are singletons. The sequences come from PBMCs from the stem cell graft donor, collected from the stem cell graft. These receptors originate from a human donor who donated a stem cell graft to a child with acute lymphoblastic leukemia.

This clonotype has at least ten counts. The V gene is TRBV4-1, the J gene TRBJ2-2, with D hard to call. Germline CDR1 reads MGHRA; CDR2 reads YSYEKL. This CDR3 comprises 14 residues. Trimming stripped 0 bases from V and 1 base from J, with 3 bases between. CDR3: CASSQDENTGELFF. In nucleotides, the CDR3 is TGCGCCAGCAGCCAAGACGAGAACACCGGGGAGCTGTTTTTT.

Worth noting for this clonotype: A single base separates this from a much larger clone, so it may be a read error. CDR3 region: CASSHNGLAGAIYRNEQFF. The DNA of the CDR3 is TGTGCCAGCAGCCATAATGGACTAGCGGGGGCTATTTATCGCAATGAGCAGTTCTTC. The gene calls are TRBV11-2 and TRBJ2-1; 13 nucleotides agree with TRBD2. The germline V gene encodes CDR1 SGHAT and CDR2 FQNNGV. V shed 5 bases and J 6 bases; nucleotides not matched to a gene: 16. There are 19 residues in the CDR3. The full variable domain, rest sourced from reference TRBV11-2 and TRBJ2-1, is EAGVAQSPRYKIIEKRQSVAFWCNPISGHATLYWYQQILGQGPKLLIQFQNNGVVDDSQLPKDRFSAERLKGVDSTLKIQPAKLEDSAVYLCASSHNGLAGAIYRNEQFFGPGTRLTVL.

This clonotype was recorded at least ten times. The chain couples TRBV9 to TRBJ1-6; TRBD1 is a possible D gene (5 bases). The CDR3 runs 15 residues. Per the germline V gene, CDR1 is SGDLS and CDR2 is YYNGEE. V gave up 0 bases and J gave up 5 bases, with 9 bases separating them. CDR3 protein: CASSVGGVNNSPLHF. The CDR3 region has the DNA TGTGCCAGCAGCGTAGGGGGGGTCAATAATTCACCCCTCCACTTT.

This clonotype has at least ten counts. CDR3 bases: TGCAGTGCCCCCCCCACGACAGACCTCTACGAGCAGTACTTC. Translating gives CSAPPTTDLYEQYF. This chain connects TRBV20-1 to TRBJ2-7, with D maybe TRBD1 (5 bases). Germline CDR1 and CDR2: DFQATT and SNEGSKA (reference sequence). The V gene lost 6 bases and the J gene lost 3 bases, with 18 bases spanning the gap. There are 14 residues in the CDR3.

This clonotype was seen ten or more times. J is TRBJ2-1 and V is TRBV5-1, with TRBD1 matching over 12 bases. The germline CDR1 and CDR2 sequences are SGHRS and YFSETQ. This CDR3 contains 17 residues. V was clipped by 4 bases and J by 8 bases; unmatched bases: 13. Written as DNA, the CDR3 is TGCGCCAGCAGCCTGGGGACCGGGACAGGGGGCAGCGATGAGCAGTTCTTC. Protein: CASSLGTGTGGSDEQFF.

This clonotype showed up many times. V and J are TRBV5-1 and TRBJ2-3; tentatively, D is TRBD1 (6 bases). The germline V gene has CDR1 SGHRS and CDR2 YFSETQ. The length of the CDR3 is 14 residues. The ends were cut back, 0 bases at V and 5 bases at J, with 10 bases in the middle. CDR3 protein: CASSLGGQRDTQYF. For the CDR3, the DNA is TGCGCCAGCAGCTTGGGGGGGCAGAGAGATACGCAGTATTTT. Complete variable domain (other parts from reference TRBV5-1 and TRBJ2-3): KAGVTQTPRYLIKTRGQQVTLSCSPISGHRSVSWYQQTPGQGLQFLFEYFSETQRNKGNFPGRFSGRQFSNSRSEMNVSTLELGDSALYLCASSLGGQRDTQYFGPGTRLTVL.

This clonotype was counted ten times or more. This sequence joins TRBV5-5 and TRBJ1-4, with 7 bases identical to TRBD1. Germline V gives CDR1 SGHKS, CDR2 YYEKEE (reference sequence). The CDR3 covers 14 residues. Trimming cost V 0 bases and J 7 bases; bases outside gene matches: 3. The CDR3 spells CASSLEGASEKLFF. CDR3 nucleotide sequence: TGTGCCAGCAGCTTGGAGGGGGCGAGTGAAAAACTGTTTTTT. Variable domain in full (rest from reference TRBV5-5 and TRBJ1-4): DAGVTQSPTHLIKTRGQQVTLRCSPISGHKSVSWYQQVLGQGPQFIFQYYEKEERGRGNFPDRFSARQFPNYSSELNVNALLLGDSALYLCASSLEGASEKLFFGSGTQLSVL.

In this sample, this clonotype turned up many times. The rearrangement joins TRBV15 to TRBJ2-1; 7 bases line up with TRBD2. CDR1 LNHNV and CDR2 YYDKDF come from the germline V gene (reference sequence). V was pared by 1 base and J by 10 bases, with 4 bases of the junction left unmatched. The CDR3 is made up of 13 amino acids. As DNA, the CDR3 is TGTGCCACCAGCAGAGCGGGGGGAAAGGAGCAGTTCTTC. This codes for CATSRAGGKEQFF.

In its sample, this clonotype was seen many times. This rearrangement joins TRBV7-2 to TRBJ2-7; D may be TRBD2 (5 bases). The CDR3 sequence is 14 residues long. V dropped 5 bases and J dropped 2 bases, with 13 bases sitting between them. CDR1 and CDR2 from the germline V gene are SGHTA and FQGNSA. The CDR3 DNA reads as TGTGCCAGCAGCCGCATGGCGGGTCCCTACGAGCAGTACTTC. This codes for CASSRMAGPYEQYF.

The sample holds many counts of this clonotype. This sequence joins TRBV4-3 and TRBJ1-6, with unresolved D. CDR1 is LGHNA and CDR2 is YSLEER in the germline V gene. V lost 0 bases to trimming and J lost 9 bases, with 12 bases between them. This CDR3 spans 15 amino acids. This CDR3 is CASSQDVSLGSPLHF. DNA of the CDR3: TGCGCCAGCAGCCAAGATGTGTCCCTAGGTTCACCCCTCCACTTT.

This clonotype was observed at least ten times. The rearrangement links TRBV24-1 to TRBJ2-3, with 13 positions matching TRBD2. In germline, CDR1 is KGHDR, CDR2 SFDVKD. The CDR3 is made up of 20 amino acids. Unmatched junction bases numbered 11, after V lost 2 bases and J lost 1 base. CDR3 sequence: CATSDSSSRTSGSGTDTQYF. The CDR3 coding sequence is TGTGCCACCAGTGATTCCTCCTCCAGGACTAGCGGGAGTGGCACAGATACGCAGTATTTT.

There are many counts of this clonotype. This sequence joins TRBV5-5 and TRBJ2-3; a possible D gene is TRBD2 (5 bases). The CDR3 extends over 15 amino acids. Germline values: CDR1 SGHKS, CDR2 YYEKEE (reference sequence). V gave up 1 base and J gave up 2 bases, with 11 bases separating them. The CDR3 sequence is CASSLRGSPTDTQYF. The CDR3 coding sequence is TGTGCCAGCAGCTTGCGAGGGAGCCCCACAGATACGCAGTATTTT.

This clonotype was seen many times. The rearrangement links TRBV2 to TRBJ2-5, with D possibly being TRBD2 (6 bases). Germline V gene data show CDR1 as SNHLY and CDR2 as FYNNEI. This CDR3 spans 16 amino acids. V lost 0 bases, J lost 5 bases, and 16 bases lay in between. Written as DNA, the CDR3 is TGTGCCAGCAGTGAAGCGCTCCGGGGCCGGGGGGAGACCCAGTACTTC. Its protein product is CASSEALRGRGETQYF.

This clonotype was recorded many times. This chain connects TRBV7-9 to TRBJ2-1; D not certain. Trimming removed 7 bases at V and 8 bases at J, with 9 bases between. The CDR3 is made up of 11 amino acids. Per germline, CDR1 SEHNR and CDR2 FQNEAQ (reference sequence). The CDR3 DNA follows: TGTGCCAGCAACCGAAGGGATGAGCAGTTCTTC. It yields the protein CASNRRDEQFF.

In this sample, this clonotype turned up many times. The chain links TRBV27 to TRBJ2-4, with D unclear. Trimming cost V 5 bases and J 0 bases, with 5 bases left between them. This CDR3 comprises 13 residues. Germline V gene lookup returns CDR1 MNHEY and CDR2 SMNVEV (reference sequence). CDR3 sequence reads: CASSVGAKNIQYF. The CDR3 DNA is TGTGCCAGCAGTGTCGGAGCCAAAAACATTCAGTACTTC.